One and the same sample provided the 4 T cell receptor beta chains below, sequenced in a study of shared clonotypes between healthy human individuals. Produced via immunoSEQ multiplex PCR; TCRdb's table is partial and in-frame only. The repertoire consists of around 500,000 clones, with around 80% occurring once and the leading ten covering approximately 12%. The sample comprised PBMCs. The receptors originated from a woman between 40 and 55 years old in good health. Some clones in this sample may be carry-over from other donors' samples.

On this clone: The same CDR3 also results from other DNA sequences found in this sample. The CDR3 loop reads CASSFPYYEQYF. The CDR3 DNA reads TGTGCCAGCAGTTTCCCGTATTACGAGCAGTACTTC. The chain links TRBV28 to TRBJ2-7; D is undetermined. The germline V gene has CDR1 MDHEN and CDR2 SYDVKM. V gave up 3 bases and J gave up 4 bases, with 7 bases separating them. This CDR3 comprises 12 residues. The full variable domain, with the rest looked up from reference TRBV28 and TRBJ2-7, is DVKVTQSSRYLVKRTGEKVFLECVQDMDHENMFWYRQDPGLGLRLIYFSYDVKMKEKGDIPEGYSVSREKKERFSLILESASTNQTSMYLCASSFPYYEQYFGPGTRLTVT.

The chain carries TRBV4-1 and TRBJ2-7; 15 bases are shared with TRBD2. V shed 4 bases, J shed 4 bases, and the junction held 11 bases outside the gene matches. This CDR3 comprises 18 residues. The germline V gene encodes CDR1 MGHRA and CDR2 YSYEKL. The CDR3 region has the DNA TGCGCCAGCAGCCCCGGACTAGCGGGAGGGCCTCGGGGGTACGAGCAGTACTTC. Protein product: CASSPGLAGGPRGYEQYF.

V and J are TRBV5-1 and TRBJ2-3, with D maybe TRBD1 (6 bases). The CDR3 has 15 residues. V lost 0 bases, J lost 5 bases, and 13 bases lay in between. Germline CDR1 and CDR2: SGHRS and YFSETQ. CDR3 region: CASSLAQGMGDTQYF. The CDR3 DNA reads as TGCGCCAGCAGCTTGGCCCAGGGGATGGGAGATACGCAGTATTTT.

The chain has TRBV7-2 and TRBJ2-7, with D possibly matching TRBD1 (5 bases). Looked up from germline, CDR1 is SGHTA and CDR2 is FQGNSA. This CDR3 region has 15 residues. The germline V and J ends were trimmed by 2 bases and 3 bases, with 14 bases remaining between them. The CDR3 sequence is CASSLQPSDSYEQYF. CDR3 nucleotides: TGTGCCAGCAGCTTACAACCCTCAGACAGCTACGAGCAGTACTTC.